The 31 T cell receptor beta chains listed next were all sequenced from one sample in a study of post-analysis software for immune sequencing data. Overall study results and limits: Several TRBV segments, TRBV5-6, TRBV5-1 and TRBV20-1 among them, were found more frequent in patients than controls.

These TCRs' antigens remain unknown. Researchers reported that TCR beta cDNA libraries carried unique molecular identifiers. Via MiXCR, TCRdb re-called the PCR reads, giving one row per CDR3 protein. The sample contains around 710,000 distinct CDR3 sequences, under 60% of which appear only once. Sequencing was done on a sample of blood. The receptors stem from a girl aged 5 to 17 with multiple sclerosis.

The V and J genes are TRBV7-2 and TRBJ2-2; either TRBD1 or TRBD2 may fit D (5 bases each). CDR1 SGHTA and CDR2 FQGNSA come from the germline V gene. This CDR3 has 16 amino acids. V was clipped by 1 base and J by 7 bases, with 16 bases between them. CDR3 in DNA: TGTGCCAGCAGCTTAGTTGGGGGACGCCCGGGCGGGGAGCTGTTTTTT. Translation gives CASSLVGGRPGGELFF.

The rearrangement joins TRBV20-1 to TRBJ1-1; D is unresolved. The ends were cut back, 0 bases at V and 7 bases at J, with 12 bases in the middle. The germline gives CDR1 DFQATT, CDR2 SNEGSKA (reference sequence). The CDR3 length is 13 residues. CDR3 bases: TGCAGTGCTAGAGATATTATGACCCTTGAAGCTTTCTTT. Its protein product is CSARDIMTLEAFF.

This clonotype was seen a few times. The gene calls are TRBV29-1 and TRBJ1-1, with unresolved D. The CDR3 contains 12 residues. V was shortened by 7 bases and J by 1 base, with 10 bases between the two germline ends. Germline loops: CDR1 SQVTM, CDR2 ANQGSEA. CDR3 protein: CSAGYRNTEAFF. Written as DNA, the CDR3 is TGCAGCGCTGGTTATAGGAACACTGAAGCTTTCTTT.

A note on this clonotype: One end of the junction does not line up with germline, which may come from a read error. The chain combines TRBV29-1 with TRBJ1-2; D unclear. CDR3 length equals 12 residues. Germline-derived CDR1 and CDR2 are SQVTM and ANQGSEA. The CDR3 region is CSVLHPNYDYTF. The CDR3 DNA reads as TGCAGCGTTTTACACCCTAACTATGACTACACCTTC.

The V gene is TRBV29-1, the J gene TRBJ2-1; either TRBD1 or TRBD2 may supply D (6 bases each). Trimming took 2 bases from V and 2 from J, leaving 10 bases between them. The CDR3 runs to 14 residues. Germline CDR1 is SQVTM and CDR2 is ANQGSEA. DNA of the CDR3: TGCAGCGTTGAATCGGGGGCCACCTACAATGAGCAGTTCTTC. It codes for CSVESGATYNEQFF.

CDR3 sequence reads: CASNPEAGPYEQYF. CDR3 DNA sequence: TGTGCCAGCAACCCCGAAGCGGGACCCTACGAGCAGTACTTC. This sequence joins TRBV9 and TRBJ2-7, with TRBD2 matching over 7 bases. The trim removed 6 bases at V and 2 bases at J, leaving 8 bases unmatched. CDR1 is SGDLS, CDR2 YYNGEE, per germline. The CDR3 sequence is 14 residues long.

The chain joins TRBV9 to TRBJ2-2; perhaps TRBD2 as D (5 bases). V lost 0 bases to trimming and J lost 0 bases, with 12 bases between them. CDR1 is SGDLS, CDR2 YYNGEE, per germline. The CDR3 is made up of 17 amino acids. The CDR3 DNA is TGTGCCAGCAGCGTAGGCCCCGGCGGGCCGAACACCGGGGAGCTGTTTTTT. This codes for CASSVGPGGPNTGELFF.

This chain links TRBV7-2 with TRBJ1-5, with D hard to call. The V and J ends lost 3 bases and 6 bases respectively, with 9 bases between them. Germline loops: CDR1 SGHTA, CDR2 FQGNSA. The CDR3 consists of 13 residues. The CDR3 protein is CASSFVGRQPQHF. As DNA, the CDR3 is TGTGCCAGCAGCTTCGTAGGTCGTCAGCCCCAGCATTTT. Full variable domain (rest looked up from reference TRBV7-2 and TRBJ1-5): GAGVSQSPSNKVTEKGKDVELRCDPISGHTALYWYRQSLGQGLEFLIYFQGNSAPDKSGLPSDRFSAERTGGSVSTLTIQRTQQEDSAVYLCASSFVGRQPQHFGDGTRLSIL.

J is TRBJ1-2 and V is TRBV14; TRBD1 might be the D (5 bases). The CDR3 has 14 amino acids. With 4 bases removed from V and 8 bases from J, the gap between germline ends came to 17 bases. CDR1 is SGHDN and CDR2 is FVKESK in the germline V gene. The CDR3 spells CASSPSRGAYGYTF. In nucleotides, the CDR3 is TGTGCCAGCAGCCCTTCTCGAGGGGCGTACGGCTACACCTTC.

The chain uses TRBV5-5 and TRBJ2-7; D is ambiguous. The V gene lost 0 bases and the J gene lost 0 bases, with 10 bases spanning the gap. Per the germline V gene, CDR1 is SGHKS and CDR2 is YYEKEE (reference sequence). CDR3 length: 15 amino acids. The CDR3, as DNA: TGTGCCAGCAGCTTGGGTTCCGCCGACTCCTACGAGCAGTACTTC. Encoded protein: CASSLGSADSYEQYF.

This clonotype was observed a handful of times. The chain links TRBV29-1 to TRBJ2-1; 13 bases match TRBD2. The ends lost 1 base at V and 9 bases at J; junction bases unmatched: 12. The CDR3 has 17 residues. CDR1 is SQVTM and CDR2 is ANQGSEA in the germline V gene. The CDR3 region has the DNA TGCAGCGTTGAAGGGACTAGCGGGAGTGGTCGGTTGGGTGAGCAGTTCTTC. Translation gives CSVEGTSGSGRLGEQFF.

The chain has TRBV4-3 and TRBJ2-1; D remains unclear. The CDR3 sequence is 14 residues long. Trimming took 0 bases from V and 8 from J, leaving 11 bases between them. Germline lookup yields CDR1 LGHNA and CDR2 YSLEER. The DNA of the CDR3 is TGCGCCAGCAGCCAAGATTTTCGTCCTTATGAGCAGTTCTTC. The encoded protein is CASSQDFRPYEQFF.

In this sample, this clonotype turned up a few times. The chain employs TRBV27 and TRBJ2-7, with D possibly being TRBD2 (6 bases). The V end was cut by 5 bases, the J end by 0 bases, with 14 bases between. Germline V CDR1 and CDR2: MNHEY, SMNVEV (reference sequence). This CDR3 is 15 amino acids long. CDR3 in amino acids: CASSPSGGTSYEQYF. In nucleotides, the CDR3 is TGTGCCAGCAGTCCATCTGGCGGGACCTCCTACGAGCAGTACTTC.

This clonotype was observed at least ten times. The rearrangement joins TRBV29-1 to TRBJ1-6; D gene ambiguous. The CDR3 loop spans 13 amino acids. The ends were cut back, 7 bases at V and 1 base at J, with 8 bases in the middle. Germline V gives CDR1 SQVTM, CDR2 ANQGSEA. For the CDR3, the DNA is TGCAGCGCACGGACGTCCTATAATTCACCCCTCCACTTT. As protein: CSARTSYNSPLHF. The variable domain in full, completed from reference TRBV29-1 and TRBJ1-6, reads SAVISQKPSRDICQRGTSLTIQCQVDSQVTMMFWYRQQPGQSLTLIATANQGSEATYESGFVIDKFPISRPNLTFSTLTVSNMSPEDSSIYLCSARTSYNSPLHFGNGTRLTVT.

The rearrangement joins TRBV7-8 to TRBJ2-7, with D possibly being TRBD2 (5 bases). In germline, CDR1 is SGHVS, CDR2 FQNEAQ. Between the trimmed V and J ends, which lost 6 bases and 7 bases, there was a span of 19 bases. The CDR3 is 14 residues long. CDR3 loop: CASRDPGPTGEQYF. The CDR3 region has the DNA TGTGCCAGCAGAGACCCCGGGCCCACGGGGGAGCAGTACTTC.

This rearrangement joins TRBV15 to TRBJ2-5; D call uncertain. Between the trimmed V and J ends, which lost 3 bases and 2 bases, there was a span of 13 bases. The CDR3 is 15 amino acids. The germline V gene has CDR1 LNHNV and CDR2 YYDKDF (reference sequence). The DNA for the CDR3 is TGTGCCACCAGCAGGGGCACCGTATCTCAAGAGACCCAGTACTTC. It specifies CATSRGTVSQETQYF.

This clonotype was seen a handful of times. The CDR3 loop reads CASSLGRDRFQETQYF. The DNA of the CDR3 is TGTGCCAGCAGCTTAGGCCGGGACAGATTTCAAGAGACCCAGTACTTC. The rearrangement uses TRBV11-1 and TRBJ2-5; 7 bases are a match to TRBD1. Looked up from germline, CDR1 is SGHAT and CDR2 is FQDESV (reference sequence). There are 16 residues in the CDR3. V lost 1 base and J lost 2; bases outside the gene matches: 7.

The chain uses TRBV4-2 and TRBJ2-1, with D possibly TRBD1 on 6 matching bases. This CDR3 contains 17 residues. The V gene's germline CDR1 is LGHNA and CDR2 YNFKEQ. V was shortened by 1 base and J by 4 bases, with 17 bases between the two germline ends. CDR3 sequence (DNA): TGTGCCAGCAGCCAAGCCCCCACAGGGTCGGGTTACAATGAGCAGTTCTTC. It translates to CASSQAPTGSGYNEQFF.

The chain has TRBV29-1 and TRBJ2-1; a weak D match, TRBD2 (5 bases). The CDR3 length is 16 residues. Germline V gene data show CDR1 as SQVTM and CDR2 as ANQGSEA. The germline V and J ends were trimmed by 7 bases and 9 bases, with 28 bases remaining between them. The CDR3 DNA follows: TGCAGCGGGGGATCCGGACGAGGGAGAGGGTTAGGTGAGCAGTTCTTC. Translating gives CSGGSGRGRGLGEQFF.

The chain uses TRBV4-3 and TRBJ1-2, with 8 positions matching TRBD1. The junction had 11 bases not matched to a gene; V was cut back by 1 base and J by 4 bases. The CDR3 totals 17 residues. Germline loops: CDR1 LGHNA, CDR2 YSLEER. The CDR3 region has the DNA TGCGCCAGCAGCCAAGGACCCGGGACAGGAGCAAGCTATGGCTACACCTTC. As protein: CASSQGPGTGASYGYTF.

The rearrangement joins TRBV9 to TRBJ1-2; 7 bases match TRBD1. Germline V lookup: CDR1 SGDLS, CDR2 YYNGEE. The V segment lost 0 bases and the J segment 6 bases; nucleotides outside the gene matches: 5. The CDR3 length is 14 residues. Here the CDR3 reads CASSVDPTGDGYTF. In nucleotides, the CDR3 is TGTGCCAGCAGCGTAGATCCTACAGGGGATGGCTACACCTTC.

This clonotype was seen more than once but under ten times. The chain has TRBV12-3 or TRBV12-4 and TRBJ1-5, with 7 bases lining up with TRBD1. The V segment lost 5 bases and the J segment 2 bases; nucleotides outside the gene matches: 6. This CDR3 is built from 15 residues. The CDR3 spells CASSRDSPGNQPQHF. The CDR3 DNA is TGTGCCAGCAGTCGGGACAGTCCTGGCAATCAGCCCCAGCATTTT.

DNA for the CDR3: TGTGCCAGCAGTGAAGATTGGAGCGGGGGAGCTAATGAAAAACTGTTTTTT. This sequence encodes CASSEDWSGGANEKLFF. J is TRBJ1-4 and V is TRBV6-1; D is perhaps TRBD1 (5 bases). Germline V gene data show CDR1 as MNHNS and CDR2 as SASEGT. V was trimmed by 1 base and J by 3 bases, leaving 15 bases between them. The CDR3 runs to 17 residues.

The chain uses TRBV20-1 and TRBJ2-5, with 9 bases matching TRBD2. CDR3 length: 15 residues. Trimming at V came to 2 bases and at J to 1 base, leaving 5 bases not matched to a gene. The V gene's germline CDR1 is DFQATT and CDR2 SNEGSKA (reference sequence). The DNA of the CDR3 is TGCAGTGCTAGACCTAGCGGGAACCTCCAAGAGACCCAGTACTTC. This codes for CSARPSGNLQETQYF.

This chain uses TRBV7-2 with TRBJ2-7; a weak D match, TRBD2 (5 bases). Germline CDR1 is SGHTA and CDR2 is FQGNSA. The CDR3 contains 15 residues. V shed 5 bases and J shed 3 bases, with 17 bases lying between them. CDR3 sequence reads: CASSRGVSGNYEQYF. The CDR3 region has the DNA TGTGCCAGCAGCCGAGGCGTCAGCGGAAACTACGAGCAGTACTTC. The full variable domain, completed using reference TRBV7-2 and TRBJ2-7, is GAGVSQSPSNKVTEKGKDVELRCDPISGHTALYWYRQSLGQGLEFLIYFQGNSAPDKSGLPSDRFSAERTGGSVSTLTIQRTQQEDSAVYLCASSRGVSGNYEQYFGPGTRLTVT.

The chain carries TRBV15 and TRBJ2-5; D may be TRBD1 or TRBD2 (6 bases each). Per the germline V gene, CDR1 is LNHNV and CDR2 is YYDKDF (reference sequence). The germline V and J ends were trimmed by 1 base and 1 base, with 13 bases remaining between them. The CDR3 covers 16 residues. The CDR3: CATSRGAGQSQETQYF. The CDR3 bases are TGTGCCACCAGCAGAGGTGCGGGACAATCCCAAGAGACCCAGTACTTC.

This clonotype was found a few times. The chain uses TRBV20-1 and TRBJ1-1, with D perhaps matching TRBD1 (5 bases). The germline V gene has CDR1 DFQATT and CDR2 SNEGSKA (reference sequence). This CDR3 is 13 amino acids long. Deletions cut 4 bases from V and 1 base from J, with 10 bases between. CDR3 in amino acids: CSAIWGGNTEAFF. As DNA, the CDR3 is TGCAGTGCTATTTGGGGGGGGAACACTGAAGCTTTCTTT.

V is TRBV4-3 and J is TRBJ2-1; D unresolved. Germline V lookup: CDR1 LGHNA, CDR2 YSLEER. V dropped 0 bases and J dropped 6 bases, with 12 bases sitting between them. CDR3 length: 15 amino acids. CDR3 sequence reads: CASSQDLRRPNEQFF. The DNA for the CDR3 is TGCGCCAGCAGCCAAGATTTACGGCGGCCCAATGAGCAGTTCTTC.

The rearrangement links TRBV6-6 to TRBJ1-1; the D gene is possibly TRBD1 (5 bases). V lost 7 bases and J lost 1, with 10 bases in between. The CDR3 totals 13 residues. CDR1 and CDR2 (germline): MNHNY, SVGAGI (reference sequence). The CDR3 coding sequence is TGTGCCAGCACCGCGGGACCGAACACTGAAGCTTTCTTT. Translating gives CASTAGPNTEAFF.

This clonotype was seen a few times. In nucleotides, the CDR3 is TGTGCCAGCAGCTTAAAGGTTGGACTACCGTTCTACGAGCAGTACTTC. Its protein is CASSLKVGLPFYEQYF. The chain uses TRBV7-8 and TRBJ2-5; D might be TRBD2 (6 bases). The better agreement between TRBJ2-7 and the DNA end casts doubt on the J call. The CDR3 runs to 16 residues. Germline assignment: CDR1 SGHVS and CDR2 FQNEAQ.

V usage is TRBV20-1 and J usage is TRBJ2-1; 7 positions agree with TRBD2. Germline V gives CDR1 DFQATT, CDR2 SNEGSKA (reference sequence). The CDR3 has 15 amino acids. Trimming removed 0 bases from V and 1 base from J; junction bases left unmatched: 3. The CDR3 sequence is CSARDRTSSYNEQFF. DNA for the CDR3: TGCAGTGCTAGAGATAGGACTAGTTCCTACAATGAGCAGTTCTTC.